These 29 T cell receptor beta chains share one sample of origin, sequenced in a study of Ad26.COV2.S vaccination and SARS-CoV-2 variants. Treatment denoted: some 20 received Ad26.COV2.S at low or high dose, single or two shots; five or six received placebo; per-sample allocation not given. Sample collection was performed on day 63 after the first vaccine or placebo injection. Generated by immunoSEQ multiplex PCR, the TCRdb table keeps only in-frame clones and is missing some. The table records over 200,000 clones, approximately 88% of them present only once. Sequencing used peripheral blood, obtained in a trial of Ad26.COV2.S vaccine versus placebo. The source is a person between 18 and 65 years old who received the Ad26.COV2.S COVID-19 vaccine or a placebo.

This chain uses TRBV6-4 with TRBJ1-5; no clear D. In germline, CDR1 is MRHNA, CDR2 SNTAGT. The length of the CDR3 is 16 residues. Trimming removed 6 bases at V and 5 bases at J, with 20 bases between. CDR3 protein: CASSEVRWRLDQPQHF. As DNA, the CDR3 is TGTGCCAGCAGCGAGGTGAGGTGGAGATTGGATCAGCCCCAGCATTTT.

By its share, this clone is medium-sized (0.01 to 0.1%). This chain connects TRBV28 to TRBJ2-3; the D gene is possibly TRBD1 (6 bases). CDR3 length equals 15 residues. The germline V and J ends were trimmed by 1 base and 2 bases, with 10 bases remaining between them. Germline V gives CDR1 MDHEN, CDR2 SYDVKM. The CDR3 protein is CASSLSEGHTDTQYF. CDR3 nucleotides: TGTGCCAGCAGTTTATCTGAGGGACACACAGATACGCAGTATTTT.

This sequence joins TRBV12-3 or TRBV12-4 and TRBJ1-1; D is undetermined. This CDR3 is 12 amino acids long. V shed 4 bases and J shed 7 bases, with 10 bases lying between them. The CDR3 loop reads CASSSGLLEAFF. The CDR3 region has the DNA TGTGCCAGCAGTTCGGGCCTCCTTGAAGCTTTCTTT.

This clone was found once. The V and J genes are TRBV21-1 and TRBJ2-3. TRBV21-1 counts as a pseudogene. There are 18 residues in the CDR3. The DNA for the CDR3 is TGTGCCAGCAGCAATCGATCAAAGGACCCTCGTAGCACAGATACGCAGTATTTT. Translated, it gives CASSNRSKDPRSTDTQYF.

V gene TRBV6-6 combines with J gene TRBJ2-7; D gene unclear. The CDR3 runs 11 residues. Looked up from germline, CDR1 is MNHNY and CDR2 is SVGAGI (reference sequence). V lost 5 bases and J lost 4, with 6 bases in between. The CDR3 DNA is TGTGCCAGCAGTCATACTTACGAGCAGTACTTC. The encoded protein is CASSHTYEQYF.

The chain uses TRBV27 and TRBJ2-3, with a possible D match to TRBD2 (5 bases). This CDR3 region has 14 residues. Germline V gives CDR1 MNHEY, CDR2 SMNVEV (reference sequence). The V end was cut by 3 bases, the J end by 4 bases, with 11 bases between. The CDR3, as DNA: TGTGCCAGCAGTTTGGCGGGTGGGGCAGATACGCAGTATTTT. Residues: CASSLAGGADTQYF.

This chain joins TRBV14 and TRBJ2-1; TRBD2 agrees at 11 bases. The CDR3 consists of 22 residues. The V gene end was trimmed by 2 bases and the J gene end by 2 bases; junction bases not matched to a gene: 20. Germline V gives CDR1 SGHDN, CDR2 FVKESK. As DNA, the CDR3 is TGTGCCAGCAGCCAAAACCCGGGGATAACTAGCGGGGGACTTAACACCTACAATGAGCAGTTCTTC. Protein: CASSQNPGITSGGLNTYNEQFF.

The V and J genes are TRBV11-2 and TRBJ2-5; no clear D. The V gene's germline CDR1 is SGHAT and CDR2 FQNNGV. The V and J ends lost 5 bases and 5 bases respectively, with 15 bases between them. CDR3 length: 14 amino acids. Here the CDR3 reads CASSPGLDRETQYF. Written as DNA, the CDR3 is TGTGCCAGCAGCCCTGGTTTGGACCGGGAGACCCAGTACTTC.

The chain carries TRBV12-3 or TRBV12-4 and TRBJ2-1; D gene uncertain. This CDR3 comprises 13 residues. V dropped 6 bases and J dropped 4 bases, with 10 bases sitting between them. CDR3 DNA sequence: TGTGCCAGCAGGTCCGCCGTGTACAATGAGCAGTTCTTC. Amino acids: CASRSAVYNEQFF.

The chain joins TRBV15 to TRBJ2-7, with D perhaps given as TRBD1 or TRBD2 (5 bases each). This CDR3 spans 13 amino acids. Per germline, CDR1 LNHNV and CDR2 YYDKDF (reference sequence). V was clipped by 0 bases and J by 9 bases, with 12 bases between them. CDR3: CATSRDIGAGQYF. The CDR3 DNA reads as TGTGCCACCAGCAGAGATATCGGGGCGGGGCAGTACTTC.

This chain links TRBV5-7 with TRBJ1-2; D uncertain. TRBV5-7 is an ORF; its function is uncertain. V was trimmed by 0 bases and J by 1 base, leaving 7 bases between them. The CDR3 consists of 14 residues. CDR3 region: CASSLGQVNYGYTF. The CDR3 nucleotides read TGTGCCAGCAGCTTGGGCCAGGTTAACTATGGCTACACCTTC.

The J gene is TRBJ2-1, the V gene TRBV14; 10 positions agree with TRBD2. Germline trimming cut 4 bases from V and 5 bases from J; bases unmatched to any gene: 8. The CDR3 loop spans 16 amino acids. Germline values: CDR1 SGHDN, CDR2 FVKESK. Here the CDR3 reads CASSPHSGRSDNEQFF. The CDR3 region has the DNA TGTGCCAGCAGCCCCCATAGCGGGAGGTCGGACAATGAGCAGTTCTTC.

The chain employs TRBV12-2 and TRBJ2-1; no check of the table's D call, TRBD2, against the DNA was made. TRBV12-2 is assigned pseudogene status. The CDR3 is 15 amino acids. CDR3 in amino acids: CASRLDLVGLNEQFF. CDR3 coding DNA: TGTGCAAGTCGCTTAGACTTGGTGGGACTCAATGAGCAGTTCTTC.

The genes are TRBV19 and TRBJ2-1; no firm D call. V lost 2 bases, J lost 3 bases, and 14 bases lay in between. CDR3 length equals 16 residues. In germline, CDR1 is LNHDA, CDR2 SQIVND (reference sequence). Written as DNA, the CDR3 is TGTGCCAGTAGTATAAAAAGGCTAGATAACTACAATGAGCAGTTCTTC. It specifies CASSIKRLDNYNEQFF.

The chain employs TRBV19 and TRBJ2-1; D is tentatively TRBD1 or TRBD2 (5 bases each). V lost 1 base, J lost 0 bases, and 7 bases lay in between. Germline-derived CDR1 and CDR2 are LNHDA and SQIVND (reference sequence). The CDR3 has 15 residues. In DNA form, the CDR3 reads TGTGCCAGTAGTATAGGGGACGCCTCCTACAATGAGCAGTTCTTC. It specifies CASSIGDASYNEQFF. The full variable domain, rest sourced from reference TRBV19 and TRBJ2-1, is DGGITQSPKYLFRKEGQNVTLSCEQNLNHDAMYWYRQDPGQGLRLIYYSQIVNDFQKGDIAEGYSVSREKKESFPLTVTSAQKNPTAFYLCASSIGDASYNEQFFGPGTRLTVL.

The chain couples TRBV20-1 to TRBJ2-7, with D unresolved. The length of the CDR3 is 10 residues. Germline CDR1 and CDR2: DFQATT and SNEGSKA (reference sequence). V was clipped by 6 bases and J by 6 bases, with 9 bases between them. The CDR3 nucleotides are TGCAGTGCCGGCGGAATCGAGCAGTACTTC. Translated: CSAGGIEQYF.

The chain employs TRBV3-1 (or the pseudogene TRBV3-2) and TRBJ2-2, with 11 nucleotides matching TRBD2. The CDR3 runs to 16 residues. Germline V lookup: CDR1 LGHDT, CDR2 YNNKEL (reference sequence). V was clipped by 2 bases and J by 1 base; unmatched bases: 0. The CDR3 reads CASSQLAGGNTGELFF. The CDR3 nucleotides are TGTGCCAGCAGCCAACTAGCGGGGGGGAACACCGGGGAGCTGTTTTTT.

CDR3 bases: TGTGCCATCAGTGCCCCCGGGACTAGCGGGGGGGCGAACATTCAGTACTTC. Amino acids: CAISAPGTSGGANIQYF. The chain combines TRBV10-3 with TRBJ2-4, with TRBD2 identical over 16 bases. This CDR3 spans 17 amino acids. Trimming removed 4 bases from V and 7 bases from J; junction bases left unmatched: 7. Germline V lookup: CDR1 ENHRY, CDR2 SYGVKD.

The rearrangement joins TRBV5-6 to TRBJ2-5; tentative D call: TRBD2 (7 bases). CDR1 SGHDT and CDR2 YYEEEE come from the germline V gene. CDR3 length: 18 amino acids. Between the trimmed V and J ends, which lost 2 bases and 5 bases, there was a span of 25 bases. CDR3 in amino acids: CASSFFLQQGSGGETQYF. DNA of the CDR3: TGTGCCAGCAGCTTCTTCCTACAACAGGGTTCCGGGGGGGAGACCCAGTACTTC.

The chain joins TRBV27 to TRBJ1-2; 9 bases align to TRBD1. The CDR3 totals 14 residues. Germline V gene data show CDR1 as MNHEY and CDR2 as SMNVEV (reference sequence). The ends lost 6 bases at V and 2 bases at J; junction bases unmatched: 4. This CDR3 reads CASSSGTGNYGYTF. The CDR3 coding sequence is TGTGCCAGCAGCTCCGGGACAGGGAACTATGGCTACACCTTC.

The chain couples TRBV2 to TRBJ2-1, with 11 bases fitting TRBD2. Trimming removed 2 bases from V and 1 base from J; junction bases left unmatched: 4. The CDR3 runs 17 residues. Germline V CDR1 and CDR2: SNHLY, FYNNEI. The CDR3: CASSELAGGGSYNEQFF. CDR3 nucleotides: TGTGCCAGCAGTGAATTAGCGGGAGGGGGGTCCTACAATGAGCAGTTCTTC.

This clone has only one observation. The chain couples TRBV2 to TRBJ2-1; 8 nucleotides align to TRBD2. CDR1 SNHLY and CDR2 FYNNEI come from the germline V gene. J was trimmed by 7 bases and V by 10 bases; bases with no gene match: 9. The length of the CDR3 is 13 residues. The CDR3 DNA sequence: TGTGCCACCCACGGGGGGGCCAGTAATGAGCAGTTCTTC. Its protein product is CATHGGASNEQFF.

This chain links TRBV28 with TRBJ2-7; 9 nucleotides agree with TRBD1. This CDR3 region has 14 residues. Germline values: CDR1 MDHEN, CDR2 SYDVKM. After removal of 5 bases from V and 1 base from J, the junction contained 3 bases not matched to a gene. The CDR3 nucleotides read TGTGCCAGCAGTAGGACAGGGGCGTCCTACGAGCAGTACTTC. It yields the protein CASSRTGASYEQYF.

Many counts were recorded for this clone. This rearrangement joins TRBV7-9 to TRBJ2-1; D unresolved. Trimming pared 6 bases from V and 3 bases from J, leaving 6 bases between. The CDR3 extends over 12 amino acids. The germline CDR1 and CDR2 sequences are SEHNR and FQNEAQ (reference sequence). Here the CDR3 reads CASRPDYNEQFF. The CDR3 DNA reads as TGTGCCAGCAGACCGGACTACAATGAGCAGTTCTTC.

This chain joins TRBV4-2 and TRBJ1-5; D call uncertain. Trimming cost V 0 bases and J 6 bases, with 18 bases left between them. The CDR3 has 17 amino acids. Germline CDR1 reads LGHNA; CDR2 reads YNFKEQ. CDR3 protein: CASSQDVVGYTGQPQHF. CDR3 nucleotides: TGTGCCAGCAGCCAAGATGTCGTGGGGTACACTGGTCAGCCCCAGCATTTT.

This clone was seen a single time. J is TRBJ2-6 and V is TRBV7-3; D perhaps matches TRBD1 (5 bases). Looked up from germline, CDR1 is SGHTA and CDR2 is FQGTGA. Deletions cut 3 bases from V and 6 bases from J, with 15 bases between. The CDR3 has 16 amino acids. For the CDR3, the DNA is TGTGCCAGCAGCTTCTCTGGGGCCCTGAAGGCCAACGTCCTGACTTTC. Translating it yields CASSFSGALKANVLTF.

V usage is TRBV27 and J usage is TRBJ1-6; D is unresolved. This CDR3 is 14 amino acids long. CDR1 and CDR2 from the germline V gene are MNHEY and SMNVEV (reference sequence). Trimming removed 6 bases at V and 7 bases at J, with 13 bases between. Here the CDR3 DNA reads TGTGCCAGCAGCCCGGCGGGATACAATTCACCCCTCCACTTT. Translated: CASSPAGYNSPLHF.

V usage is TRBV11-2 and J usage is TRBJ2-1, with TRBD2 identical over 10 bases. Germline CDR1 SGHAT, CDR2 FQNNGV. The CDR3 has 16 amino acids. The V and J ends lost 3 bases and 6 bases, in that order; junction bases with no gene match: 8. The CDR3 DNA sequence: TGTGCCAGCAGCTTGGCGGGAGCGGGGGGGGTCAATGAGCAGTTCTTC. Protein: CASSLAGAGGVNEQFF.

This clone was observed once. This chain joins TRBV7-2 and TRBJ2-5; tentatively, D is TRBD2 (7 bases). Deletions cut 4 bases from V and 3 bases from J, with 15 bases between. This CDR3 comprises 15 residues. Germline V CDR1 and CDR2: SGHTA, FQGNSA. CDR3 sequence (DNA): TGTGCCAGCAGCTGGACGGGGGGCCGGGAAGAGACCCAGTACTTC. It encodes CASSWTGGREETQYF.